These 14 T cell receptor beta chains share one sample of origin, sequenced in a study of T cells in Graves' hyperthyroidism and ophthalmopathy. RNA transcripts served as the template for amplifying TCR beta CDR3 regions. TCR CDR3 underwent first-round RT-PCR with the HTBI primer set. TCRdb used MiXCR to reprocess the multiplex PCR reads, holding one entry per CDR3 protein. The sample lists 85,000 to 110,000 distinct CDR3 sequences, less than 55% occurring once. The sequencing sample was made of blood. All receptors derive from a middle-aged man with Graves' hyperthyroidism.

Details on this clonotype: Being one base from a much bigger clone, this may be a read error. The genes are TRBV20-1 and TRBJ2-1; D tentatively fits TRBD1 or TRBD2 (7 bases each). From germline, CDR1 is DFQATT and CDR2 SNEGSKA (reference sequence). The CDR3 covers 16 residues. CDR3 amino acids: CSARDQGGGPYNEQLF. The CDR3 region has the DNA TGCAGTGCTAGAGATCAGGGGGGGGGCCCCTACAATGAGCAGCTCTTC.

The chain has TRBV6-6 and TRBJ1-2; TRBD1 agrees at 9 bases. The CDR3 has 15 residues. V was pared by 2 bases and J by 8 bases, with 9 bases of the junction left unmatched. The germline V gene encodes CDR1 MNHNY and CDR2 SVGAGI (reference sequence). CDR3 in amino acids: CASSYNGTGTAGYTF. The DNA for the CDR3 is TGTGCCAGCAGTTACAACGGGACAGGGACGGCGGGCTACACCTTC.

The genes are TRBV7-3 and TRBJ2-3, with 11 bases matching TRBD2. CDR3 length: 16 amino acids. Germline CDR1 reads SGHTA; CDR2 reads FQGTGA. Losses at the gene ends were 5 bases for V and 2 bases for J; bases not matched to a gene: 6. Here the CDR3 reads CASSVGTSGNTDTQYF. In nucleotides, the CDR3 is TGTGCCAGCAGCGTGGGGACTAGCGGTAACACAGATACGCAGTATTTT.

This clonotype has ten or more counts. This rearrangement joins TRBV19 to TRBJ1-5; D gene ambiguous. This CDR3 contains 14 residues. Trimming removed 3 bases at V and 11 bases at J, with 17 bases between. Looked up from germline, CDR1 is LNHDA and CDR2 is SQIVND (reference sequence). The CDR3 DNA sequence: TGTGCCAGTAGTATGCCGGTGGGGTACGACACCCAGCATTTT. Its protein product is CASSMPVGYDTQHF.

At least ten counts were recorded for this clonotype. V usage is TRBV7-6 and J usage is TRBJ1-3; TRBD1 is a possible D gene (6 bases). The ends were cut back, 2 bases at V and 0 bases at J, with 11 bases in the middle. The CDR3 covers 16 residues. CDR1 and CDR2 from the germline V gene are SGHVS and FNYEAQ. The CDR3 sequence: CASSLSGTSSGNTIYF. CDR3 sequence (DNA): TGTGCCAGCAGCTTATCCGGGACAAGCTCTGGAAACACCATATATTTT.

This clonotype was detected ten times or more. The CDR3 region has the DNA TGTGCCAGCAGCTTCCACGGTGGACAGTCGAACACTGAAGCTTTCTTT. It specifies CASSFHGGQSNTEAFF. V gene TRBV11-2 combines with J gene TRBJ1-1; TRBD1 is a possible D gene (6 bases). The ends were cut back, 3 bases at V and 1 base at J, with 15 bases in the middle. The CDR3 has 16 residues. Germline values: CDR1 SGHAT, CDR2 FQNNGV.

The rearrangement joins TRBV7-9 to TRBJ2-7, with TRBD2 matching 8 bases. CDR1 SEHNR and CDR2 FQNEAQ come from the germline V gene (reference sequence). V shed 5 bases, J shed 6 bases, and the junction held 15 bases outside the gene matches. This CDR3 spans 16 amino acids. The CDR3 sequence: CASSGGLAGRMGEQYF. The CDR3 DNA is TGTGCCAGCAGCGGTGGATTAGCGGGAAGAATGGGCGAGCAGTACTTC.

The sample holds many counts of this clonotype. The gene calls are TRBV6-2 or TRBV6-3 and TRBJ1-6; 7 bases match TRBD1. This CDR3 contains 15 residues. Germline loops: CDR1 MNHEY, CDR2 SVGEGT. V was pared by 4 bases and J by 7 bases, with 7 bases of the junction left unmatched. The DNA for the CDR3 is TGTGCCAGCAGTTTCCGGGACAGCAAAAATTCACCCCTCCACTTT. It translates to CASSFRDSKNSPLHF.

This chain connects TRBV19 to TRBJ2-7; 10 bases match TRBD1. The CDR3 contains 14 residues. Germline trimming cut 6 bases from V and 5 bases from J; bases unmatched to any gene: 7. Germline V gene sequence: CDR1 LNHDA, CDR2 SQIVND (reference sequence). In nucleotides, the CDR3 is TGTGCCAGTAGCCGGGACAGGGGTGTGGACGAGCAGTACTTC. Its protein product is CASSRDRGVDEQYF.

Of note for this clonotype: The junction shows a germline mismatch at one end, possibly a read error. The CDR3 bases are TGTGCCAGCAGCCCGGGGCGGGGAAACAATGAACAGTTCTTC. Translating it yields CASSPGRGNNEQFF. This sequence joins TRBV7-3 and TRBJ2-1, with a tentative D call TRBD2 (6 bases). Germline CDR1 is SGHTA and CDR2 is FQGTGA. The CDR3 has 14 amino acids.

This clonotype has a handful of counts. V gene TRBV9 combines with J gene TRBJ2-3, with 8 positions matching TRBD2. The trim removed 3 bases at V and 6 bases at J, leaving 12 bases unmatched. Germline V gene sequence: CDR1 SGDLS, CDR2 YYNGEE. The CDR3 loop spans 16 amino acids. The CDR3 nucleotides read TGTGCCAGCAGCGGTGGGGAGCGGGGGTCCGTGGATACGCAGTATTTT. Protein: CASSGGERGSVDTQYF.

This clonotype was recorded at least ten times. The CDR3 DNA is TGTGCCACCAGTGATTTAGCAGGGGGACACAATCAGCCCCAGCATTTT. This gives the protein CATSDLAGGHNQPQHF. The chain joins TRBV24-1 to TRBJ1-5; TRBD1 agrees at 7 bases. The ends lost 1 base at V and 3 bases at J; junction bases unmatched: 5. This CDR3 comprises 16 residues. Germline V gene lookup returns CDR1 KGHDR and CDR2 SFDVKD.

The sample holds many counts of this clonotype. V gene TRBV5-1 combines with J gene TRBJ2-2; D is perhaps TRBD2 (6 bases). Germline CDR1 reads SGHRS; CDR2 reads YFSETQ. V was shortened by 4 bases and J by 2 bases, with 12 bases between the two germline ends. The CDR3 has 15 amino acids. The DNA for the CDR3 is TGCGCCAGCAGCCCGGGACTTACTAACACCGGGGAGCTGTTTTTT. Translating it yields CASSPGLTNTGELFF.

Comments on this clonotype: A read error may be the cause here, since a much bigger clone is one base away. The chain links TRBV7-2 to TRBJ1-1, with a weak D call TRBD1 (6 bases). The CDR3 loop spans 15 amino acids. Per germline, CDR1 SGHTA and CDR2 FQGNSA. V dropped 3 bases and J dropped 1 base, with 12 bases sitting between them. In DNA form, the CDR3 reads TGTGCCAGCAGCTTCACCGGACAGACGAACACTGAAGCTTTCTTT. Translated, it gives CASSFTGQTNTEAFF. The whole variable domain, remainder taken from reference TRBV7-2 and TRBJ1-1, is GAGVSQSPSNKVTEKGKDVELRCDPISGHTALYWYRQSLGQGLEFLIYFQGNSAPDKSGLPSDRFSAERTGGSVSTLTIQRTQQEDSAVYLCASSFTGQTNTEAFFGQGTRLTVV.